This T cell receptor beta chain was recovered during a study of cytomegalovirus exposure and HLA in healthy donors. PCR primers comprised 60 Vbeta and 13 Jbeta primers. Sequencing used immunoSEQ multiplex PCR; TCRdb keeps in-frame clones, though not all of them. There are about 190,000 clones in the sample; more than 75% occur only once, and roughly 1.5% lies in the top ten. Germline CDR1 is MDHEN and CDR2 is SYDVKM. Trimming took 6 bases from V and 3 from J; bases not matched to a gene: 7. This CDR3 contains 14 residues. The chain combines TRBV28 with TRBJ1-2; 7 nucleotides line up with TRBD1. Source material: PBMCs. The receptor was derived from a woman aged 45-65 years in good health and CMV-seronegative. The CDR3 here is CASSPGTAHYGYTF. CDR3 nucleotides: TGTGCCAGCAGCCCTGGGACAGCTCACTATGGCTACACCTTC.